The 32 T cell receptor beta chains reported below all come from one sample, sequenced in a study of cytomegalovirus exposure and HLA in healthy donors. The PCR was carried out with 60 Vbeta primers and 13 Jbeta primers. Produced via immunoSEQ multiplex PCR; TCRdb's table is partial and in-frame only. The sample holds over 150,000 clones, less than 85% seen once. The sample taken for sequencing was PBMCs. The receptors come from a girl under 18 in good health and CMV-seropositive.

The chain employs TRBV19 and TRBJ1-2; D is perhaps TRBD1 (5 bases). Trimming left V 5 bases short and J 9 bases short, with 19 bases between. Germline assignment: CDR1 LNHDA and CDR2 SQIVND (reference sequence). The CDR3 totals 14 residues. The CDR3 sequence is CASSEPGPGVSYTF. The CDR3 nucleotides are TGTGCCAGTAGTGAGCCGGGACCGGGAGTAAGCTACACCTTC.

The CDR3 DNA is TGTGCCAGCAGCTTGGAGTTGTACGAGCAGTACTTC. It translates to CASSLELYEQYF. The V gene is TRBV7-9, the J gene TRBJ2-7, with D uncertain. This CDR3 region has 12 residues. Germline CDR1 reads SEHNR; CDR2 reads FQNEAQ (reference sequence). Trimming pared 3 bases from V and 4 bases from J, leaving 7 bases between.

The chain couples TRBV10-3 to TRBJ2-5; possibly TRBD2 for D (5 bases). V dropped 6 bases and J dropped 5 bases, with 13 bases sitting between them. This CDR3 is built from 13 residues. The V gene's germline CDR1 is ENHRY and CDR2 SYGVKD. The CDR3 DNA is TGTGCCATCAGGGGAGCCCCCGGGGAGACCCAGTACTTC. Translated, it gives CAIRGAPGETQYF.

This clone was detected a few times. This rearrangement joins TRBV5-4 to TRBJ2-5; 8 bases line up with TRBD2. Per germline, CDR1 SGHNT and CDR2 YYREEE (reference sequence). This CDR3 has 18 residues. V lost 3 bases, J lost 0 bases, and 13 bases stayed unmatched. CDR3 sequence reads: CASSSHRLAGSYQETQYF. The CDR3 DNA reads as TGTGCCAGCAGCTCCCACCGGCTAGCGGGTTCGTACCAAGAGACCCAGTACTTC.

The CDR3 loop reads CASRRLLAGGSSYEQYF. The CDR3 region has the DNA TGTGCCAGCAGGAGGTTGCTAGCGGGGGGGTCCTCCTACGAGCAGTACTTC. This chain uses TRBV13 with TRBJ2-7, with 12 bases identical to TRBD2. V was pared by 6 bases and J by 0 bases, with 9 bases of the junction left unmatched. The CDR3 loop spans 17 amino acids. Germline loops: CDR1 PRHDT, CDR2 FYEKMQ (reference sequence).

This chain connects TRBV5-4 to TRBJ2-2; 12 bases map to TRBD1. CDR1 and CDR2 from the germline V gene are SGHNT and YYREEE (reference sequence). J lost 7 bases, V lost 4 bases, and 5 bases had no gene match. CDR3 length equals 15 residues. In DNA form, the CDR3 reads TGTGCCAGCAGCCTGGGACAGGGGGCAATCGGGGAGCTGTTTTTT. Encoded protein: CASSLGQGAIGELFF.

The chain employs TRBV18 and TRBJ2-5; D ambiguous. Trimming removed 6 bases from V and 5 bases from J, with 10 bases in between. The CDR3 runs 12 residues. Germline V lookup: CDR1 KGHSH, CDR2 LQKENI. The CDR3 here is CASSPGEETQYF. CDR3 in DNA: TGTGCCAGCTCTCCCGGAGAGGAGACCCAGTACTTC.

The chain recombines TRBV4-1 with TRBJ1-1, with D tentatively TRBD1 (5 bases). V lost 7 bases to trimming and J lost 0 bases, with 15 bases between them. This CDR3 spans 15 amino acids. The germline CDR1 and CDR2 sequences are MGHRA and YSYEKL. The CDR3 loop is CASISRQGMNTEAFF. The CDR3 DNA is TGCGCCAGCATCAGTAGGCAGGGTATGAACACTGAAGCTTTCTTT.

The chain combines TRBV18 with TRBJ2-7; D is uncertain. Germline V lookup: CDR1 KGHSH, CDR2 LQKENI. Deletions cut 3 bases from V and 3 bases from J, with 6 bases between. The CDR3 totals 12 residues. The CDR3 DNA reads TGTGCCAGCTCACCCGCGAGCTACGAGCAGTACTTC. Protein product: CASSPASYEQYF. Supplemented by reference TRBV18 and TRBJ2-7, the full variable domain reads NAGVMQNPRHLVRRRGQEARLRCSPMKGHSHVYWYRQLPEEGLKFMVYLQKENIIDESGMPKERFSAEFPKEGPSILRIQQVVRGDSAAYFCASSPASYEQYFGPGTRLTVT.

CDR3 sequence (DNA): TGTGCCAGCAGTGGGAGGAGCACAGACCAAGAGACCCAGTACTTC. Protein product: CASSGRSTDQETQYF. The V call is TRBV2, the J call TRBJ2-5, with D possibly being TRBD2 (5 bases). Germline lookup yields CDR1 SNHLY and CDR2 FYNNEI. V was cut by 4 bases and J by 0 bases, with 12 bases left in between. This CDR3 is built from 15 residues.

This clone was detected a few times. The V and J genes are TRBV5-5 and TRBJ1-6; 8 bases line up with TRBD1. With V trimmed by 0 bases and J by 5 bases, 1 base remained unmatched. Germline CDR1 reads SGHKS; CDR2 reads YYEKEE (reference sequence). The CDR3 consists of 15 residues. The CDR3 DNA follows: TGTGCCAGCAGCTTGGTGACAGGGGATAATTCACCCCTCCACTTT. Translation gives CASSLVTGDNSPLHF.

This chain uses TRBV7-2 with TRBJ2-4; D perhaps matches TRBD2 (5 bases). Per the germline V gene, CDR1 is SGHTA and CDR2 is FQGNSA. CDR3 length: 12 residues. V shed 6 bases and J shed 8 bases, with 11 bases lying between them. CDR3 nucleotide sequence: TGTGCCAGCAGTTCGGGGTTGGACATTCAGTACTTC. Protein product: CASSSGLDIQYF.

CDR3 sequence: CASMTRPRGNEQFF. DNA of the CDR3: TGTGCCAGCATGACGCGCCCCCGGGGGAATGAGCAGTTCTTC. The rearrangement joins TRBV2 to TRBJ2-1; tentative D call: TRBD2 (6 bases). V lost 7 bases and J lost 7, with 17 bases in between. Germline CDR1 and CDR2: SNHLY and FYNNEI. This CDR3 is 14 amino acids long.

The chain couples TRBV19 to TRBJ2-7, with D perhaps TRBD1 (6 bases). CDR1 and CDR2 from the germline V gene are LNHDA and SQIVND (reference sequence). This CDR3 has 15 amino acids. V lost 4 bases and J 3 bases, leaving 16 bases between the germline ends. This CDR3 reads CASSKVAGVSYEQYF. Here the CDR3 DNA reads TGTGCCAGTAGTAAAGTGGCAGGGGTGAGCTACGAGCAGTACTTC.

The table lists this clone with a count of one. The chain employs TRBV6-5 and TRBJ1-5, with TRBD1 matching 10 bases. This CDR3 has 12 residues. With 10 bases clipped from V and 9 bases from J, the junction kept 6 bases outside the gene matches. Germline V gene sequence: CDR1 MNHEY, CDR2 SVGAGI. The CDR3 DNA reads TGTGCCACTTGGACAGGGGGTCGGCCCCAGCATTTT. Its protein product is CATWTGGRPQHF.

The CDR3 DNA follows: TGTGCCAGCAGTTACTCGAGCAGGTTGAACACTGAAGCTTTCTTT. Translation: CASSYSSRLNTEAFF. The gene calls are TRBV6-7 and TRBJ1-1; no definite D call. TRBV6-7 is given ORF status, its function remaining uncertain. The CDR3 is made up of 15 amino acids. Trimming pared 0 bases from V and 0 bases from J, leaving 8 bases between.

V gene TRBV18 combines with J gene TRBJ2-7; 9 nucleotides match TRBD1. V lost 8 bases and J lost 4; bases outside the gene matches: 9. Germline loops: CDR1 KGHSH, CDR2 LQKENI. This CDR3 is 14 amino acids long. CDR3: CASRRTGVGYEQYF. As DNA, the CDR3 is TGTGCCAGCCGAAGGACAGGGGTGGGTTACGAGCAGTACTTC.

This clone has only one observation. The V call is TRBV27, the J call TRBJ1-2; maybe TRBD1 (6 bases). Trimming took 5 bases from V and 4 from J, leaving 17 bases between them. The CDR3 is 15 residues long. Germline-derived CDR1 and CDR2 are MNHEY and SMNVEV (reference sequence). CDR3 sequence: CASSARTARFYGYTF. CDR3 nucleotides: TGTGCCAGCAGTGCCCGGACAGCAAGATTCTATGGCTACACCTTC.

This clone was seen once. The V and J genes are TRBV5-6 and TRBJ2-7; possibly TRBD2 for D (6 bases). The CDR3 contains 13 residues. V shed 2 bases and J shed 7 bases, with 13 bases lying between them. Germline CDR1 is SGHDT and CDR2 is YYEEEE. Here the CDR3 DNA reads TGTGCCAGCAGCTTCGGGACTGTGGGAGAGCAGTACTTC. It specifies CASSFGTVGEQYF.

The V gene is TRBV7-8, the J gene TRBJ2-3; 7 nucleotides align to TRBD1. Germline CDR1 SGHVS, CDR2 FQNEAQ. The CDR3 extends over 13 amino acids. V was clipped by 1 base and J by 6 bases; unmatched bases: 1. Here the CDR3 reads CASSLGRGDTQYF. The CDR3 DNA follows: TGTGCCAGCAGCTTAGGCAGGGGGGATACGCAGTATTTT.

The chain employs TRBV6-5 and TRBJ2-5; D gene ambiguous. Germline CDR1 MNHEY, CDR2 SVGAGI. V dropped 0 bases and J dropped 5 bases, with 7 bases sitting between them. The CDR3 loop spans 13 amino acids. In DNA form, the CDR3 reads TGTGCCAGCAGTTACTCGATTGGCGAGACCCAGTACTTC. Protein sequence: CASSYSIGETQYF.

The chain employs TRBV6-7 and TRBJ1-5; D might be TRBD1 (6 bases). TRBV6-7 falls under the ORF class, with uncertain function. V was shortened by 7 bases and J by 4 bases, with 17 bases between the two germline ends. The CDR3 has 15 amino acids. Here the CDR3 DNA reads TGTGCCAGCATAGGGGGGGGCGGCGGGAATCAGCCCCAGCATTTT. Translation: CASIGGGGGNQPQHF.

V is TRBV27 and J is TRBJ2-6; tentatively, D is TRBD2 (6 bases). Germline V gene sequence: CDR1 MNHEY, CDR2 SMNVEV (reference sequence). The CDR3 is 21 residues long. V gave up 6 bases and J gave up 0 bases, with 27 bases separating them. As DNA, the CDR3 is TGTGCCAGCAGCCACCTGGGACTCTGGGCGGACGACAGCTCTGGGGCCAACGTCCTGACTTTC. Protein product: CASSHLGLWADDSSGANVLTF.

The chain recombines TRBV7-9 with TRBJ2-3, with 9 bases that match TRBD1. V shed 3 bases, J shed 3 bases, and the junction held 7 bases outside the gene matches. Germline V gene lookup returns CDR1 SEHNR and CDR2 FQNEAQ (reference sequence). The CDR3 loop spans 16 amino acids. In DNA form, the CDR3 reads TGTGCCAGCAGCTTCTCCGGGACAGGGTTAACAGATACGCAGTATTTT. Amino acid sequence: CASSFSGTGLTDTQYF. The entire variable domain, with the rest obtained from reference TRBV7-9 and TRBJ2-3, is as follows: DTGVSQNPRHKITKRGQNVTFRCDPISEHNRLYWYRQTLGQGPEFLTYFQNEAQLEKSRLLSDRFSAERPKGSFSTLEIQRTEQGDSAMYLCASSFSGTGLTDTQYFGPGTRLTVL.

The chain combines TRBV11-3 with TRBJ1-1, with a possible D match to TRBD1 (5 bases). This CDR3 is 16 amino acids long. Germline CDR1 is SGHNT and CDR2 is YENEEA. V shed 5 bases and J shed 1 base, with 17 bases lying between them. The CDR3 nucleotides are TGTGCCAGCAGCCCCGGGGGTGGGGGTACGAACACTGAAGCTTTCTTT. It codes for CASSPGGGGTNTEAFF.

J is TRBJ2-5 and V is TRBV6-5, with a tentative D call TRBD2 (7 bases). The V and J ends lost 2 bases and 4 bases respectively, with 8 bases between them. The CDR3 is 13 amino acids. Per the germline V gene, CDR1 is MNHEY and CDR2 is SVGAGI. The DNA of the CDR3 is TGTGCCAGCAGTTACGGGGGGGCAGAGACCCAGTACTTC. Translation gives CASSYGGAETQYF.

This clone was counted only a few times. The V call is TRBV6-5, the J call TRBJ2-3, with 13 positions matching TRBD2. Germline V lookup: CDR1 MNHEY, CDR2 SVGAGI. The CDR3 has 14 residues. Trimming at V came to 5 bases and at J to 6 bases, leaving 2 bases not matched to a gene. This CDR3 is CASSELAGGDTQYF. The CDR3 coding sequence is TGTGCCAGCAGTGAACTAGCGGGGGGGGATACGCAGTATTTT.

The chain has TRBV7-2 and TRBJ1-2; the match to TRBD1 covers 11 bases. Trimming cost V 0 bases and J 11 bases; bases outside gene matches: 8. Looked up from germline, CDR1 is SGHTA and CDR2 is FQGNSA. The CDR3 sequence is 15 residues long. DNA of the CDR3: TGTGCCAGCAGCTTAGCCCAGGACAGGGGGCTAGGGTACACCTTC. Protein product: CASSLAQDRGLGYTF.

The chain recombines TRBV7-9 with TRBJ2-1; maybe TRBD1 (5 bases). The CDR3 sequence is 13 residues long. The germline V gene has CDR1 SEHNR and CDR2 FQNEAQ (reference sequence). V shed 0 bases and J shed 8 bases, with 8 bases lying between them. As DNA, the CDR3 is TGTGCCAGCAGCTTAGCAGGGGCATATGAGCAGTTCTTC. Protein product: CASSLAGAYEQFF.

This clone has just one count. One end of the junction does not line up with germline, which may come from a read error. The chain links TRBV7-9 to TRBJ1-2, with TRBD1 matching 9 bases. This CDR3 is 16 amino acids long. Germline CDR1 and CDR2: SEHNR and FQNEAQ (reference sequence). The DNA for the CDR3 is TGTTCCAGCAGCGCAGCCGGGACAGGGAATGGCTATGGCTACACCTTC. This encodes CSSSAAGTGNGYGYTF.

A few counts support this clone. CDR3 nucleotide sequence: TGCGCCAGCAGCTTGGTGGCTGGAAAGGGGTACGAGCAGTACTTC. Amino acid sequence: CASSLVAGKGYEQYF. V gene TRBV5-1 combines with J gene TRBJ2-7; perhaps TRBD1 as D (5 bases). CDR1 is SGHRS, CDR2 YFSETQ, per germline. Trimming took off 0 bases at V and 4 bases at J, with 14 bases between the two ends. The CDR3 is 15 residues long.

The chain has TRBV10-1 and TRBJ2-1, with TRBD2 matching 12 bases. V dropped 0 bases and J dropped 7; count of bases not matched to a gene: 7. Per the germline V gene, CDR1 is WNHNN and CDR2 is SYGVQD (reference sequence). CDR3 length: 17 amino acids. This CDR3 is CASSESRLAGGQNEQFF. CDR3 sequence (DNA): TGCGCCAGCAGTGAGTCACGGCTAGCGGGGGGGCAGAATGAGCAGTTCTTC.